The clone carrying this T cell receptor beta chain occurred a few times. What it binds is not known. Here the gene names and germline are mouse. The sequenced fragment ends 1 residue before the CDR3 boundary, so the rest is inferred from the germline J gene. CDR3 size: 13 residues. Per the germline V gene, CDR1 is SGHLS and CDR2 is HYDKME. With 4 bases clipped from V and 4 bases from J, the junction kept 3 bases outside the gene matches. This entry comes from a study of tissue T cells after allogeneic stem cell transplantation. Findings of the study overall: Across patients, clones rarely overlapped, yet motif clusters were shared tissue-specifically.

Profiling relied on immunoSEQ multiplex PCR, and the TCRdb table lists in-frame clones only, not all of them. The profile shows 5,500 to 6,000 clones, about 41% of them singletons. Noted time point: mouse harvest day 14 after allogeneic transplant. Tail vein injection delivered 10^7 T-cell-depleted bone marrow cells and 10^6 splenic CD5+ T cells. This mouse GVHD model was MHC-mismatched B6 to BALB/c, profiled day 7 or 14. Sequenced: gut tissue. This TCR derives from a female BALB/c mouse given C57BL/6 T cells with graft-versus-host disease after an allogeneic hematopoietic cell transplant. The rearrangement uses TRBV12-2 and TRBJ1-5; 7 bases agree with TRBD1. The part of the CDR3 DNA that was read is TGTGCCAGCTCCCTGGGACAGAACCAGGCTCCGCTT. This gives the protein CASSLGQNQAPL. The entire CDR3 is CASSLGQNQAPLF. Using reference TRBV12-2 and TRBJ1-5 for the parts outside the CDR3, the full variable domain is NSGVVQSPRYIIKGKGERSILKCIPISGHLSVAWYQQTQGQELKFFIQHYDKMERDKGNLPSRFSVQQFDDYHSEMNMSALELEDSAVYFCASSLGQNQAPLFGEGTRLSVL.